These 32 T cell receptor beta chains originate from one sample sequenced in a study of blood T cell repertoires in COVID-19. Some clones are missing from TCRdb's copy, which holds only in-frame ones; the method was immunoSEQ multiplex PCR. The sample comprises under 250,000 clones, about 90% of which are singletons, and more than 10% rests with the top ten. Sequenced: PBMCs or T cells enriched from blood (not recorded which). These receptors originate from a man aged 30 to 45 who had recovered from COVID-19.

The chain has TRBV5-4 and TRBJ1-2; 8 bases agree with TRBD1. Per germline, CDR1 SGHNT and CDR2 YYREEE (reference sequence). The V segment lost 5 bases and the J segment 5 bases; nucleotides outside the gene matches: 14. The CDR3 extends over 16 amino acids. DNA of the CDR3: TGTGCCAGCAGTGGGGGGCAGGGGGCGCGACCTTATGGCTACACCTTC. Translated: CASSGGQGARPYGYTF.

The chain carries TRBV11-2 and TRBJ1-2; D is ambiguous. The CDR3 extends over 14 amino acids. The V end was cut by 2 bases, the J end by 10 bases, with 17 bases between. Germline V gives CDR1 SGHAT, CDR2 FQNNGV. The CDR3 nucleotides read TGTGCCAGCAGCTTAAGGATAGCGAATGGGGACTACACCTTC. Encoded protein: CASSLRIANGDYTF.

This clone was seen once. This chain connects TRBV18 to TRBJ2-7, with unresolved D. The CDR3 has 14 amino acids. Germline V gene data show CDR1 as KGHSH and CDR2 as LQKENI. Trimming pared 3 bases from V and 3 bases from J, leaving 12 bases between. The CDR3 bases are TGTGCCAGCTCACCCCCGGGTACCCTCTACGAGCAGTACTTC. Its translation is CASSPPGTLYEQYF.

DNA of the CDR3: TGTGCCAGCAGCCCCCAGAGAGGTCCCAATGAGCAGTTCTTC. It specifies CASSPQRGPNEQFF. V gene TRBV7-2 combines with J gene TRBJ2-1; D call uncertain. The germline CDR1 and CDR2 sequences are SGHTA and FQGNSA. This CDR3 comprises 14 residues. V was clipped by 5 bases and J by 6 bases, with 14 bases between them. Full variable domain (rest looked up from reference TRBV7-2 and TRBJ2-1): GAGVSQSPSNKVTEKGKDVELRCDPISGHTALYWYRQSLGQGLEFLIYFQGNSAPDKSGLPSDRFSAERTGGSVSTLTIQRTQQEDSAVYLCASSPQRGPNEQFFGPGTRLTVL.

The V and J genes are TRBV18 and TRBJ2-7; perhaps TRBD1 as D (6 bases). CDR3 size: 18 residues. CDR1 KGHSH and CDR2 LQKENI come from the germline V gene. The V and J ends lost 0 bases and 2 bases respectively, with 20 bases between them. CDR3 sequence: CASSPPGPGAKSTYEQYF. DNA for the CDR3: TGTGCCAGCTCACCACCGGGGCCAGGGGCAAAGAGCACCTACGAGCAGTACTTC.

This sequence joins TRBV9 and TRBJ1-3, with D unclear. Trimming stripped 1 base from V and 0 bases from J, with 5 bases between. There are 14 residues in the CDR3. Germline V lookup: CDR1 SGDLS, CDR2 YYNGEE. Written as DNA, the CDR3 is TGTGCCAGCAGCGTAACTCACTCTGGAAACACCATATATTTT. Translating gives CASSVTHSGNTIYF.

The chain links TRBV28 to TRBJ2-1, with D unclear. Trimming took 8 bases from V and 0 from J, leaving 11 bases between them. The CDR3 has 14 residues. The germline V gene has CDR1 MDHEN and CDR2 SYDVKM. The CDR3 reads CASGSQSSYNEQFF. The CDR3 DNA follows: TGTGCCAGCGGCTCACAAAGCTCCTACAATGAGCAGTTCTTC.

This chain links TRBV5-4 with TRBJ2-1; TRBD1 is a possible D gene (5 bases). The CDR3 length is 14 residues. The V gene lost 3 bases and the J gene lost 2 bases, with 9 bases spanning the gap. Germline CDR1 is SGHNT and CDR2 is YYREEE (reference sequence). In nucleotides, the CDR3 is TGTGCCAGCAGCTCGAAGGACACCTACAATGAGCAGTTCTTC. It specifies CASSSKDTYNEQFF.

V is TRBV27 and J is TRBJ1-2, with TRBD1 matching 7 bases. The V and J ends lost 7 bases and 2 bases, in that order; junction bases with no gene match: 10. The germline V gene has CDR1 MNHEY and CDR2 SMNVEV (reference sequence). The CDR3 totals 15 residues. The CDR3 DNA sequence: TGTGCCAGCAAAGGGACAGCGTACCCGAACTATGGCTACACCTTC. Residues: CASKGTAYPNYGYTF.

The chain recombines TRBV5-1 with TRBJ1-4; a weak D match, TRBD1 (5 bases). Trimming left V 4 bases short and J 3 bases short, with 13 bases between. The CDR3 spans 15 residues. The germline CDR1 and CDR2 sequences are SGHRS and YFSETQ. In DNA, the CDR3 is TGCGCCAGCAGCCTTGGGGGGGACTCTAATGAAAAACTGTTTTTT. This translates into CASSLGGDSNEKLFF.

V usage is TRBV30 and J usage is TRBJ1-6; TRBD1 matches 8 bases. Germline V gene lookup returns CDR1 GTSNPN and CDR2 SVGIG (reference sequence). The CDR3 contains 14 residues. V lost 5 bases to trimming and J lost 8 bases; unmatched junction nucleotides: 8. CDR3 amino acids: CAWALTTGDSPLHF. The CDR3 nucleotides read TGTGCCTGGGCGTTGACGACAGGGGATTCACCCCTCCACTTT. The full variable domain, rest sourced from reference TRBV30 and TRBJ1-6, is SQTIHQWPATLVQPVGSPLSLECTVEGTSNPNLYWYRQAAGRGLQLLFYSVGIGQISSEVPQNLSASRPQDRQFILSSKKLLLSDSGFYLCAWALTTGDSPLHFGNGTRLTVT.

The chain employs TRBV3-1 (or the pseudogene TRBV3-2) and TRBJ1-5; D gene unclear. This CDR3 is 16 amino acids long. Trimming removed 1 base at V and 0 bases at J, with 10 bases between. Germline CDR1 LGHDT, CDR2 YNNKEL (reference sequence). The CDR3 spells CASSQALPGSNQPQHF. CDR3 nucleotide sequence: TGTGCCAGCAGCCAAGCGTTACCCGGTAGCAATCAGCCCCAGCATTTT.

The genes are TRBV5-1 and TRBJ2-3; a possible D gene is TRBD1 (7 bases). The V and J ends lost 4 bases and 1 base respectively, with 16 bases between them. The CDR3 contains 16 residues. Germline-derived CDR1 and CDR2 are SGHRS and YFSETQ. The CDR3 region is CASSRGDSTRTDTQYF. The CDR3 DNA reads TGCGCCAGCAGCAGGGGGGACAGTACCCGCACAGATACGCAGTATTTT.

The CDR3 region has the DNA TGTGCCAGTAGTCCCACAGGGTTCCAACTGTTTTTT. Its protein is CASSPTGFQLFF. V is TRBV2 and J is TRBJ1-4; TRBD1 is a possible D gene (6 bases). The CDR3 totals 12 residues. The V end lost 9 bases, the J end lost 12 bases, and 17 bases lay between the germline ends. Germline V gene lookup returns CDR1 SNHLY and CDR2 FYNNEI.

The chain recombines TRBV30 with TRBJ1-4, with 9 bases identical to TRBD1. V gave up 0 bases and J gave up 9 bases; unmatched junction bases: 8. The CDR3 sequence is 15 residues long. Germline values: CDR1 GTSNPN, CDR2 SVGIG (reference sequence). CDR3 sequence: CAWSVRLTGGQKLFF. The CDR3 DNA follows: TGTGCCTGGAGTGTACGGTTGACAGGGGGTCAAAAACTGTTTTTT.

The chain links TRBV2 to TRBJ2-7; 7 nucleotides agree with TRBD2. The CDR3 runs 14 residues. With V trimmed by 6 bases and J by 0 bases, 5 bases remained unmatched. Germline V gene data show CDR1 as SNHLY and CDR2 as FYNNEI. CDR3 bases: TGTGCCAGCAGGGTTAGCGGGCACTCCTACGAGCAGTACTTC. Translation gives CASRVSGHSYEQYF.

The V and J genes are TRBV28 and TRBJ1-3; D call uncertain. CDR1 and CDR2 (germline): MDHEN, SYDVKM. V shed 3 bases and J shed 0 bases, with 24 bases lying between them. CDR3 length: 20 residues. Written as DNA, the CDR3 is TGTGCCAGCAGTTTTAACTCGAGGTGGAGGAGGAGATTCTCTGGAAACACCATATATTTT. It codes for CASSFNSRWRRRFSGNTIYF.

The CDR3 loop reads CASNTWTARAKTQYF. Written as DNA, the CDR3 is TGTGCCAGCAACACTTGGACGGCGAGGGCTAAGACCCAGTACTTC. The chain is built from TRBV21-1 and TRBJ2-5; the table's D call TRBD2 went unverified against the DNA. TRBV21-1 is assigned pseudogene status. The CDR3 sequence is 15 residues long.

This clone appeared many times. The chain uses TRBV2 and TRBJ1-5; the match to TRBD1 covers 7 bases. V shed 2 bases, J shed 4 bases, and the junction held 5 bases outside the gene matches. The germline CDR1 and CDR2 sequences are SNHLY and FYNNEI. The CDR3 covers 15 residues. CDR3 DNA sequence: TGTGCCAGCAGTGAAATCACAGGGGAGAATCAGCCCCAGCATTTT. This sequence encodes CASSEITGENQPQHF.

The J gene is TRBJ2-7, the V gene TRBV21-1; no check of the table's D call, TRBD1, against the DNA was made. TRBV21-1 represents a pseudogene. The CDR3 extends over 16 amino acids. The CDR3 reads CASSKGFTNVTYEQYF. CDR3 DNA sequence: TGTGCCAGCAGCAAGGGCTTCACAAATGTCACCTACGAGCAGTACTTC.

The V and J genes are TRBV4-2 and TRBJ2-7; TRBD2 is a possible D gene (6 bases). Germline V lookup: CDR1 LGHNA, CDR2 YNFKEQ. This CDR3 is built from 13 residues. Between the trimmed V and J ends, which lost 3 bases and 5 bases, there was a span of 11 bases. The CDR3 loop is CASSQTGVDEQYF. The CDR3 bases are TGTGCCAGCAGCCAGACGGGAGTGGACGAGCAGTACTTC.

This clone was recorded many times. This chain connects TRBV5-1 to TRBJ1-6; no reliable D call. Germline lookup yields CDR1 SGHRS and CDR2 YFSETQ. The length of the CDR3 is 13 residues. Trimming pared 2 bases from V and 7 bases from J, leaving 7 bases between. The CDR3, as DNA: TGCGCCAGCAGCTTAGCAGCGAATTCACCCCTCCACTTT. Translating it yields CASSLAANSPLHF.

This clone was detected once. The CDR3 DNA reads as TGTGCCAGCAGGCCAGGACTAGCCCCCTATCACAATGAGCAGTTCTTC. Protein product: CASRPGLAPYHNEQFF. V and J are TRBV7-9 and TRBJ2-1; 8 nucleotides match TRBD2. This CDR3 has 16 residues. The V gene's germline CDR1 is SEHNR and CDR2 FQNEAQ (reference sequence). Trimming cost V 6 bases and J 5 bases; bases outside gene matches: 12.

Only a few counts were recorded for this clone. DNA for the CDR3: TGTGCCAGCAGTGACAGGGCAAGAGGACAGCCCCAGCATTTT. Amino acid sequence: CASSDRARGQPQHF. The chain combines TRBV6-1 with TRBJ1-5; D is perhaps TRBD1 (5 bases). The CDR3 is made up of 14 amino acids. Trimming removed 3 bases at V and 7 bases at J, with 13 bases between. Germline CDR1 reads MNHNS; CDR2 reads SASEGT.

This rearrangement joins TRBV6-4 to TRBJ2-1; 11 nucleotides match TRBD1. CDR3 length: 15 amino acids. Germline lookup yields CDR1 MRHNA and CDR2 SNTAGT. Losses at the gene ends were 4 bases for V and 6 bases for J; bases not matched to a gene: 5. CDR3 in amino acids: CASSGGQGGRNEQFF. The CDR3 region has the DNA TGTGCCAGCAGTGGGGGACAGGGGGGACGCAATGAGCAGTTCTTC.

The CDR3 spells CASRIHQSTDTQYF. CDR3 sequence (DNA): TGCGCCAGCAGAATACACCAAAGCACAGATACGCAGTATTTT. The chain couples TRBV5-1 to TRBJ2-3; D is unclear. V dropped 5 bases and J dropped 0 bases, with 10 bases sitting between them. The CDR3 has 14 amino acids. CDR1 and CDR2 from the germline V gene are SGHRS and YFSETQ.

The chain couples TRBV5-1 to TRBJ1-1; unclear D gene. Germline-derived CDR1 and CDR2 are SGHRS and YFSETQ. CDR3 length equals 14 residues. V lost 0 bases and J lost 3, with 9 bases in between. Written as DNA, the CDR3 is TGCGCCAGCAGCTTGGTTGGGCCAGACACTGAAGCTTTCTTT. The encoded protein is CASSLVGPDTEAFF. Drawing the rest from reference TRBV5-1 and TRBJ1-1, the complete variable domain is KAGVTQTPRYLIKTRGQQVTLSCSPISGHRSVSWYQQTPGQGLQFLFEYFSETQRNKGNFPGRFSGRQFSNSRSEMNVSTLELGDSALYLCASSLVGPDTEAFFGQGTRLTVV.

The J gene is TRBJ2-7, the V gene TRBV11-3; 7 bases fit TRBD1. The germline V gene has CDR1 SGHNT and CDR2 YENEEA. V was pared by 1 base and J by 2 bases, with 5 bases of the junction left unmatched. The CDR3 runs to 15 residues. CDR3: CASSLGTGATYEQYF. DNA of the CDR3: TGTGCCAGCAGCTTAGGGACAGGTGCTACCTACGAGCAGTACTTC. Looking up the rest from reference TRBV11-3 and TRBJ2-7 gives the full variable domain: EAGVVQSPRYKIIEKKQPVAFWCNPISGHNTLYWYLQNLGQGPELLIRYENEEAVDDSQLPKDRFSAERLKGVDSTLKIQPAELGDSAVYLCASSLGTGATYEQYFGPGTRLTVT.

The V and J genes are TRBV19 and TRBJ1-2; tentatively, D is TRBD1 (5 bases). The germline V and J ends were trimmed by 7 bases and 8 bases, with 20 bases remaining between them. CDR3 length: 14 amino acids. Germline CDR1 LNHDA, CDR2 SQIVND (reference sequence). CDR3: CASILEPGGTGYTF. For the CDR3, the DNA is TGTGCCAGTATTCTTGAGCCTGGGGGGACCGGCTACACCTTC.

The chain has TRBV30 and TRBJ2-5; D is unresolved. CDR1 GTSNPN and CDR2 SVGIG come from the germline V gene (reference sequence). Trimming removed 5 bases from V and 4 bases from J, with 8 bases in between. The CDR3 spans 11 residues. Written as DNA, the CDR3 is TGTGCCTGGTCCCAGGCAGAGACCCAGTACTTC. This codes for CAWSQAETQYF.

The V call is TRBV19, the J call TRBJ2-5; D might be TRBD2 (7 bases). Germline V CDR1 and CDR2: LNHDA, SQIVND (reference sequence). The CDR3 runs 13 residues. Trimming removed 8 bases from V and 4 bases from J, with 14 bases in between. CDR3 amino acids: CASWGGLAETQYF. The CDR3 coding sequence is TGTGCCAGTTGGGGGGGCCTTGCAGAGACCCAGTACTTC. The variable domain in full, with the rest retrieved from reference TRBV19 and TRBJ2-5, is DGGITQSPKYLFRKEGQNVTLSCEQNLNHDAMYWYRQDPGQGLRLIYYSQIVNDFQKGDIAEGYSVSREKKESFPLTVTSAQKNPTAFYLCASWGGLAETQYFGPGTRLLVL.

This clone showed up just once. The chain links TRBV7-2 to TRBJ1-2; 10 nucleotides agree with TRBD1. The CDR3 consists of 14 residues. Germline values: CDR1 SGHTA, CDR2 FQGNSA. Losses at the gene ends were 5 bases for V and 7 bases for J; bases not matched to a gene: 7. CDR3 nucleotide sequence: TGTGCCAGCAGCCCTGGGACAGGGGTTGCTGGCTACACCTTC. Encoded protein: CASSPGTGVAGYTF.